This TCR beta chain was captured by sequencing in a study of beta chain features in type 1 diabetes. The study reverse transcribed the entire isolated RNA, so it sequenced expressed TCRB transcripts. TCRdb keeps only in-frame clones here, not all; method: immunoSEQ multiplex PCR. Seen here are 45,000 to 60,000 clones, around 60% observed once, and the top ten hold 0.25% to 0.35%. CDR1 is MGHRA and CDR2 is YSYEKL in the germline V gene. The CDR3 totals 15 residues. With 2 bases clipped from V and 1 base from J, the junction kept 5 bases outside the gene matches. Broader study findings: TCRB CDR3s from Type 1 diabetes patients were moderately but significantly shorter in all four CD4+ subsets.

Details on this clone: Its antigen is unidentified.

The sequenced material came from stem cell memory CD4+ T cells from blood. The receptor was derived from a woman under 40 with type 1 diabetes. The chain recombines TRBV4-1 with TRBJ2-7; the match to TRBD1 covers 7 bases. Here the CDR3 DNA reads TGCGCCAGCAGCCAAACGGGACAGCCTTCCTACGAGCAGTACTTC. Translating gives CASSQTGQPSYEQYF.